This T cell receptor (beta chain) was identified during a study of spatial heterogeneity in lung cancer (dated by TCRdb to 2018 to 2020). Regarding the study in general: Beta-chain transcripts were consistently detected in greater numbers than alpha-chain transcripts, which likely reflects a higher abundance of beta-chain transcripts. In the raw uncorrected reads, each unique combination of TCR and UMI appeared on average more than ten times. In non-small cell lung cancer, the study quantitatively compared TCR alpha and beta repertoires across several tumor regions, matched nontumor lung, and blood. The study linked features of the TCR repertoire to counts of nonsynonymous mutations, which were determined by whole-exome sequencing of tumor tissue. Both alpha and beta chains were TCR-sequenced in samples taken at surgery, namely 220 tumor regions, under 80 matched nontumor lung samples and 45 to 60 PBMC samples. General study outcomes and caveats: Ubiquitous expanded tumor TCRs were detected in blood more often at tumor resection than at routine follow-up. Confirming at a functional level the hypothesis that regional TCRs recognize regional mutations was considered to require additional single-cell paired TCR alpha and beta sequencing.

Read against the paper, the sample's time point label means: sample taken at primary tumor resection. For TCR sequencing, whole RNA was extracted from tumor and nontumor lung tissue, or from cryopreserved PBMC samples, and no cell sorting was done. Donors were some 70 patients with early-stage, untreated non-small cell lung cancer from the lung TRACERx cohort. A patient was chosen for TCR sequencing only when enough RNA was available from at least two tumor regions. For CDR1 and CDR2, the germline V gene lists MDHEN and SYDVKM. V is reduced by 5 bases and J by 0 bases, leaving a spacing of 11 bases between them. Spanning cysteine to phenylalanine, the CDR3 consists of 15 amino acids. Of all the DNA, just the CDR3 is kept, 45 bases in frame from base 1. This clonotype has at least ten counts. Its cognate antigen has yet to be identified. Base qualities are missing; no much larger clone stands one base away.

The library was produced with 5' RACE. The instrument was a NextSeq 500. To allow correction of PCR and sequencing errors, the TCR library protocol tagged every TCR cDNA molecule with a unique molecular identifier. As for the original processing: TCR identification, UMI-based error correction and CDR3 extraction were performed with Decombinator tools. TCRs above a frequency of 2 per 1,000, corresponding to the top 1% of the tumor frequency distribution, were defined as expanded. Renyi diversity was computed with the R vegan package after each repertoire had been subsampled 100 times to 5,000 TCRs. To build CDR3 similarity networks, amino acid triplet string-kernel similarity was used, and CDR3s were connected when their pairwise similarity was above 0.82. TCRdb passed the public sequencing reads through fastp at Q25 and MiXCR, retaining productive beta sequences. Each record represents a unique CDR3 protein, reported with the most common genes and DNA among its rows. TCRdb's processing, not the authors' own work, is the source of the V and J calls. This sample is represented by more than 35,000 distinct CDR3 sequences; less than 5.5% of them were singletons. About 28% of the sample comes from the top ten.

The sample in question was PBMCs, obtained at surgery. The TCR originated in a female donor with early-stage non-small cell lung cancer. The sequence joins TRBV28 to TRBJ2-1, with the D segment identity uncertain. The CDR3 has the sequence CASSPRSRSYNEQFF. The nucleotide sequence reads TGTGCCAGCAGTCCGAGGTCCCGCTCCTACAATGAGCAGTTCTTC. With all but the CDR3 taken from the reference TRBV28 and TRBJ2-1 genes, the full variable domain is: DVKVTQSSRYLVKRTGEKVFLECVQDMDHENMFWYRQDPGLGLRLIYFSYDVKMKEKGDIPEGYSVSREKKERFSLILESASTNQTSMYLCASSPRSRSYNEQFFGPGTRLTVL.